The entry below gives a single TCR beta chain sequence along with its context. Its target is not known. This sample was included in a study of early T cells in non-severe SARS-CoV-2 infection. Regarding the study as a whole: VDJdb-based matching was biased toward anti-spike CD8 responses and missed private and CD4 specificities.

Unique molecular identifiers (one per individual cDNA molecule) were attached. TCRdb redid the calling of the 5' RACE reads with MiXCR, one entry per CDR3 protein. The table lists 100,000 or so distinct CDR3 sequences, roughly 13% of them singletons. Per the germline V gene, CDR1 is LGHDT and CDR2 is YNNKEL (reference sequence). The CDR3 has 12 amino acids. Trimming removed 7 bases from V and 8 bases from J, with 14 bases in between. The receptor comes from an adult who was a healthcare worker with PCR-confirmed SARS-CoV-2 infection or an uninfected control (not recorded which). The rearrangement uses TRBV3-1 and TRBJ1-2; the D is unclear. Material for sequencing was whole blood. Here the CDR3 reads CASKAPYGGYTF. The CDR3 DNA reads as TGTGCCAGCAAGGCCCCATACGGAGGCTACACCTTC.